What follows are 21 T cell receptor beta chains derived from one specimen sequenced in a study of cytomegalovirus exposure and HLA in healthy donors. PCR employed 60 Vbeta and 13 Jbeta primers. Produced via immunoSEQ multiplex PCR; TCRdb's table is partial and in-frame only. The sample records 110,000 to 150,000 clones, more than 65% being singletons. The material sequenced was PBMCs. The receptors were gathered from a woman aged 30 to 39 in good health and CMV-seronegative.

V and J are TRBV5-1 and TRBJ2-1; D not resolved. Germline V gives CDR1 SGHRS, CDR2 YFSETQ. The CDR3 totals 14 residues. V was pared by 0 bases and J by 6 bases, with 10 bases between. The CDR3 loop is CASSLAFLLNEQFF. CDR3 nucleotide sequence: TGCGCCAGCAGCTTGGCCTTCTTACTCAATGAGCAGTTCTTC.

This chain links TRBV20-1 with TRBJ2-5; D is possibly TRBD2 (5 bases). Trimming shortened V by 5 bases and J by 7 bases, and 8 bases separated the two germline ends. Germline loops: CDR1 DFQATT, CDR2 SNEGSKA (reference sequence). This CDR3 contains 10 residues. The CDR3 DNA is TGCAGTGCTCACAGCGGGACCCAGTACTTC. Translation gives CSAHSGTQYF.

About this clone: One end of the junction does not line up with germline, which may come from a read error. The V gene is TRBV2, the J gene TRBJ2-5, with 7 bases fitting TRBD1. The CDR3 has 13 residues. Germline lookup yields CDR1 SNHLY and CDR2 FYNNEI. Here the CDR3 reads CASREGGRETQYF. CDR3 bases: TGTGCCAGCAGGGAAGGGGGCCGGGAGACCCAGTACTTC.

J is TRBJ2-2 and V is TRBV2, with D uncertain. Germline-derived CDR1 and CDR2 are SNHLY and FYNNEI. Trimming took 4 bases from V and 7 from J, leaving 10 bases between them. This CDR3 contains 13 residues. The CDR3 loop reads CASSANGGGELFF. The CDR3 DNA follows: TGTGCCAGCAGTGCGAACGGCGGCGGGGAGCTGTTTTTT. Supplemented by reference TRBV2 and TRBJ2-2, the full variable domain reads EPEVTQTPSHQVTQMGQEVILRCVPISNHLYFYWYRQILGQKVEFLVSFYNNEISEKSEIFDDQFSVERPDGSNFTLKIRSTKLEDSAMYFCASSANGGGELFFGEGSRLTVL.

The chain has TRBV11-3 and TRBJ2-1; 13 bases are a match to TRBD2. V was pared by 3 bases and J by 7 bases, with 3 bases of the junction left unmatched. The CDR3 sequence is 15 residues long. From germline, CDR1 is SGHNT and CDR2 YENEEA. The CDR3 region has the DNA TGTGCCAGCAGCTTGGGACTAGCGGGGAGGAATGAGCAGTTCTTC. This gives the protein CASSLGLAGRNEQFF.

This clone is a singleton in its sample. The chain is built from TRBV7-9 and TRBJ2-3; D may be TRBD2 (5 bases). Per germline, CDR1 SEHNR and CDR2 FQNEAQ (reference sequence). Trimming took off 3 bases at V and 3 bases at J, with 10 bases between the two ends. The CDR3 covers 14 residues. The CDR3 DNA reads as TGTGCCAGCAGCTTCAGCAGCGGAACAGATACGCAGTATTTT. Its protein product is CASSFSSGTDTQYF.

The J gene is TRBJ1-2, the V gene TRBV10-3; D is undetermined. Germline assignment: CDR1 ENHRY and CDR2 SYGVKD. CDR3 length: 13 residues. The V gene lost 6 bases and the J gene lost 5 bases, with 13 bases spanning the gap. The CDR3 DNA follows: TGTGCCATCAGCCCAGATAAACCTTATGGCTACACCTTC. Translation: CAISPDKPYGYTF.

This clone was observed a few times. The chain is built from TRBV7-2 and TRBJ1-5, with D possibly matching TRBD1 (5 bases). CDR3 length: 14 amino acids. V gave up 3 bases and J gave up 6 bases, with 12 bases separating them. Germline V lookup: CDR1 SGHTA, CDR2 FQGNSA. The CDR3 region has the DNA TGTGCCAGCAGCTTTGCAGGGCGGGGTCAGCCCCAGCATTTT. This sequence encodes CASSFAGRGQPQHF.

As to this clone: The junction departs from germline at one end; a sequencing error may be responsible. The V and J genes are TRBV7-9 and TRBJ2-1; 10 nucleotides match TRBD2. Germline V gives CDR1 SEHNR, CDR2 FQNEAQ (reference sequence). CDR3 length: 16 amino acids. CDR3 in amino acids: CSSSLVFLAGAHEQFF. The CDR3 nucleotides are TGTTCCAGCAGCTTAGTATTTCTAGCGGGGGCGCATGAGCAGTTCTTC.

The chain carries TRBV19 and TRBJ1-4; TRBD1 aligns across 7 bases. Germline values: CDR1 LNHDA, CDR2 SQIVND (reference sequence). The junction had 7 bases not matched to a gene; V was cut back by 5 bases and J by 4 bases. This CDR3 has 15 amino acids. The CDR3 DNA sequence: TGTGCCAGTAGTGTTCGACAGGGATATAATGAAAAACTGTTTTTT. Residues: CASSVRQGYNEKLFF.

The V call is TRBV19, the J call TRBJ1-2; 10 bases match TRBD1. The germline V gene encodes CDR1 LNHDA and CDR2 SQIVND (reference sequence). The J segment lost 8 bases and the V segment lost 8 bases, leaving 11 bases of the junction unmatched. The CDR3 covers 14 residues. CDR3 nucleotides: TGTGCCAGTGCCCGGGAAGGACAGGGGGGAGGCTACACCTTC. Protein: CASAREGQGGGYTF.

This rearrangement joins TRBV7-3 to TRBJ2-5; tentatively, D is TRBD2 (7 bases). Trimming took off 2 bases at V and 3 bases at J, with 13 bases between the two ends. Germline V gene lookup returns CDR1 SGHTA and CDR2 FQGTGA. The CDR3 length is 15 residues. The CDR3 here is CASSLSGRGEETQYF. The CDR3 nucleotides read TGTGCCAGCAGCTTATCTGGGAGGGGGGAAGAGACCCAGTACTTC.

The sample holds a few counts of this clone. The gene calls are TRBV30 and TRBJ1-3, with D unclear. Germline V gene sequence: CDR1 GTSNPN, CDR2 SVGIG (reference sequence). The CDR3 runs 14 residues. V shed 2 bases and J shed 0 bases, with 8 bases lying between them. As DNA, the CDR3 is TGTGCCTGGAGTCTAGGATTCTCTGGAAACACCATATATTTT. Translation gives CAWSLGFSGNTIYF.

This chain connects TRBV2 to TRBJ1-2; tentatively, D is TRBD1 (6 bases). This CDR3 spans 15 amino acids. V was pared by 7 bases and J by 4 bases, with 19 bases between. In germline, CDR1 is SNHLY, CDR2 FYNNEI. The CDR3, as DNA: TGTGCCAGCAATCCTCCGGAGACAGGAATCTATGGCTACACCTTC. Translated, it gives CASNPPETGIYGYTF.

The chain has TRBV4-1 and TRBJ1-2, with D hard to call. This CDR3 spans 17 amino acids. The V gene lost 0 bases and the J gene lost 3 bases, with 17 bases spanning the gap. Germline values: CDR1 MGHRA, CDR2 YSYEKL. The CDR3 bases are TGCGCCAGCAGCCAAGATCAATCGGGAGGAGCCGACTATGGCTACACCTTC. It codes for CASSQDQSGGADYGYTF.

This clone was seen only a few times. The V gene is TRBV5-1, the J gene TRBJ2-2; the D gene is possibly TRBD2 (6 bases). V was pared by 4 bases and J by 7 bases, with 17 bases between. This CDR3 is 15 amino acids long. CDR1 and CDR2 (germline): SGHRS, YFSETQ. The CDR3 here is CASSSRGSDNGELFF. The CDR3 region has the DNA TGCGCCAGCAGCAGCCGGGGGAGTGATAACGGGGAGCTGTTTTTT.

The chain joins TRBV5-1 to TRBJ2-5, with unresolved D. The germline V gene encodes CDR1 SGHRS and CDR2 YFSETQ. The CDR3 is 13 amino acids. V was trimmed by 7 bases and J by 4 bases, leaving 14 bases between them. The CDR3 loop is CASERFGGETQYF. The CDR3 DNA sequence: TGCGCCAGCGAGAGGTTTGGTGGAGAGACCCAGTACTTC.

The CDR3 DNA reads as TGTGCCAGTAGTGCGACAGTCACTAATGAAAAACTGTTTTTT. Translated: CASSATVTNEKLFF. The V and J genes are TRBV19 and TRBJ1-4; a weak D match, TRBD1 (5 bases). This CDR3 has 14 residues. V lost 5 bases and J 2 bases, leaving 9 bases between the germline ends. Germline CDR1 LNHDA, CDR2 SQIVND (reference sequence). The whole variable domain, remainder taken from reference TRBV19 and TRBJ1-4, is DGGITQSPKYLFRKEGQNVTLSCEQNLNHDAMYWYRQDPGQGLRLIYYSQIVNDFQKGDIAEGYSVSREKKESFPLTVTSAQKNPTAFYLCASSATVTNEKLFFGSGTQLSVL.

The chain couples TRBV5-4 to TRBJ2-3; no clear D gene. Trimming removed 0 bases at V and 10 bases at J, with 9 bases between. Looked up from germline, CDR1 is SGHNT and CDR2 is YYREEE (reference sequence). CDR3 length: 12 amino acids. The CDR3 sequence is CASSLVTGAQYF. Written as DNA, the CDR3 is TGTGCCAGCAGCTTGGTGACGGGTGCGCAGTATTTT.

This chain joins TRBV28 and TRBJ2-7; no clear D. V shed 6 bases and J shed 4 bases, with 4 bases lying between them. CDR1 is MDHEN and CDR2 is SYDVKM in the germline V gene. The CDR3 consists of 10 residues. The CDR3 sequence is CASRSYEQYF. The CDR3, as DNA: TGTGCCAGCAGATCATACGAGCAGTACTTC.

This chain joins TRBV29-1 and TRBJ2-3; perhaps TRBD1 as D (5 bases). V was trimmed by 1 base and J by 2 bases, leaving 13 bases between them. The CDR3 is made up of 15 amino acids. Germline loops: CDR1 SQVTM, CDR2 ANQGSEA. The DNA for the CDR3 is TGCAGCGTTGAAGGGGGCGGACAATACACAGATACGCAGTATTTT. Its protein is CSVEGGGQYTDTQYF.